This is a list of T cell receptor beta chains from one sample in a study of T cell changes during pregnancy in multiple sclerosis. The table came from immunoSEQ multiplex PCR; TCRdb's copy has only in-frame clones and leaves some out. The table has about 72,000 clones, approximately 90% seen once. Sequenced here: peripheral blood, sampled in the first trimester of pregnancy. These receptors were obtained from a female donor in good health, enrolled as a control in a pregnancy study. CDR3s include the opening cysteine and the closing phenylalanine or tryptophan. A D gene is named only where the DNA matches it firmly. The size field is filled for only some rows; it gives once, few, many or a size class.

D | J | size | V | DNA | CDR3
TRBD1 | TRBJ1-1 | once | TRBV5-1 | TGCGCCAGCAGCCCCGGACAGGCGATGAACACTGAAGCTTTCTTT | CASSPGQAMNTEAFF
TRBD1 | TRBJ1-4 | NA | TRBV15 | TGTGCCACCAGCCGGGACAGGGTTGAAAAACTGTTTTTT | CATSRDRVEKLFF
NA | TRBJ2-2 | NA | TRBV6-5 | TGTGCCAGCAGTTATACGCCAGGAGGCACCGGGGAGCTGTTTTTT | CASSYTPGGTGELFF
TRBD2 | TRBJ2-7 | NA | TRBV2 | TGTGCCAGCACCGACGCCGGGACTAGCGGGCCCTACGAGCAGTACTTC | CASTDAGTSGPYEQYF
NA | TRBJ2-7 | NA | TRBV5-1 | TGCGCCAGCAGCTCAGCCTACGAGCAGTACTTC | CASSSAYEQYF
TRBD1 | TRBJ2-7 | NA | TRBV5-1 | TGCGCCAGCGGCCGGGACAGCTACTCCTACGAGCAGTACTTC | CASGRDSYSYEQYF
NA | TRBJ1-4 | once | TRBV25-1 | TGTGCCAGCAGTACCTGGGAACGGGGTGAAAAACTGTTTTTT | CASSTWERGEKLFF
TRBD2 | TRBJ2-1 | NA | TRBV5-1 | TGCGCCAGCAGTGTCCTCTCGGGAGGGTACAATGAGCAGTTCTTC | CASSVLSGGYNEQFF
TRBD1 | TRBJ2-7 | NA | TRBV19 | TGTGCAAGTAGTTCCGGGACAGGGAGGGACGAGCAGTACTTC | CASSSGTGRDEQYF
TRBD2 | TRBJ2-1 | NA | TRBV18 | TGTGCCAGCTCACCAATTCGCCCGGGACTAGCGCACCATGAGCAGTTCTTC | CASSPIRPGLAHHEQFF
NA | TRBJ1-4 | NA | TRBV30 | TGTGCCTGGGGGGGGGATGAAAAACTGTTTTTT | CAWGGDEKLFF
TRBD1 | TRBJ2-4 | NA | TRBV6-1 | TGTGCCAGCAGCCTAGACCAGGGGGTAGTAAACATTCAGTACTTC | CASSLDQGVVNIQYF
NA | TRBJ1-2 | NA | TRBV7-2 | TGTGCCAGCAGCTTAATCCTCGTACAGTTCAACTATGGCTACACCTTC | CASSLILVQFNYGYTF
TRBD1 | TRBJ2-1 | NA | TRBV5-1 | TGCGCCAGCAGCTTGGCCGAAGGGACAGGGTACGATGAGCAGTTCTTC | CASSLAEGTGYDEQFF
TRBD2 | TRBJ2-1 | once | TRBV7-9 | TGTGCCAGCAGCAACCCGGGACTAGCTTCCGATGAGCAGTTCTTC | CASSNPGLASDEQFF
NA | TRBJ2-2 | NA | TRBV5-1 | TGCGCCAGCATGGAGACTGGATCAAACACCGGGGAGCTGTTTTTT | CASMETGSNTGELFF
NA | TRBJ1-4 | once | TRBV5-4 | TGTGCCAGCAGCTTGGATCGAGAGGAGTTTTTT | CASSLDREEFF
NA | TRBJ1-1 | NA | TRBV9 | TGTGCCAGCAGCGTAGGGTTCCACATGAACACTGAAGCTTTCTTT | CASSVGFHMNTEAFF
NA | TRBJ2-3 | NA | TRBV5-1 | TGCGCCAGCAGCTTTAACCCTACGTCCACAGATACGCAGTATTTT | CASSFNPTSTDTQYF
TRBD2 | TRBJ2-7 | NA | TRBV4-1 | TGCGCCAGCAGCCAAGCGCTAGCGGGCCTCTCCTACGAGCAGTACTTC | CASSQALAGLSYEQYF
TRBD1 | TRBJ2-5 | NA | TRBV9 | TGTGCCAGCAGCGTAGGGGACAGCCAAGAGACCCAGTACTTC | CASSVGDSQETQYF
NA | TRBJ2-2 | NA | TRBV18 | TGTGCCAGCTCACCCGCTGTGTCGGGAGTTTTCACCGGGGAGCTGTTTTTT | CASSPAVSGVFTGELFF
TRBD2 | TRBJ2-1 | NA | TRBV10-3 | TGTGCCATCAGCCCGACTAGCGGATACAATGAGCAGTTCTTC | CAISPTSGYNEQFF
TRBD1 | TRBJ1-4 | NA | TRBV5-6 | TGTGCCAGCAGCACCAGACAGGGGGGCGAACTTGGAAAACTGTTTTTT | CASSTRQGGELGKLFF
TRBD1 | TRBJ2-7 | NA | TRBV5-1 | TGCGCCAGCAGCTTAGGGGACAGGGGCTACGAGCAGTACTTC | CASSLGDRGYEQYF
NA | TRBJ2-7 | NA | TRBV28 | TGTGCCAGCAGTTTATCGCCGAGCTCCTACGAGCAGTACTTC | CASSLSPSSYEQYF
TRBD2 | TRBJ2-1 | NA | TRBV6-1 | TGTGCCAGCAGTACGGGACTAGCGGGACTTAATGAGCAGTTCTTC | CASSTGLAGLNEQFF
NA | TRBJ2-1 | NA | TRBV25-1 | TGTGCCAGCAGTCTTACTAGACGGACCTCCTACAATGAGCAGTTCTTC | CASSLTRRTSYNEQFF
NA | TRBJ1-2 | NA | TRBV28 | TGTGCCAGCGTGCGGACAGTAGGCTATGGCTACACCTTC | CASVRTVGYGYTF
NA | TRBJ2-1 | NA | TRBV7-8 | TGTGCCAGCACATTAAACAGGGACGGTTACAATGAGCAGTTCTTC | CASTLNRDGYNEQFF
TRBD2 | TRBJ2-1 | NA | TRBV4-1 | TGCGCCAGCAGCCAAGATAGCCTAGCGGGAAGGCTTAATTACAATGAGCAGTTCTTC | CASSQDSLAGRLNYNEQFF
NA | TRBJ1-1 | NA | TRBV28 | TGTGCCAGCAGTTTAGGCAGGGCAACTGAAGCTTTCTTT | CASSLGRATEAFF
NA | TRBJ2-1 | NA | TRBV5-1 | TGCGCCAGCAGCTTGGCCAGGCACAATGAGCAGTTCTTC | CASSLARHNEQFF
TRBD2 | TRBJ2-7 | NA | TRBV27 | TGTGCCAGCAGTGCCAGAGCGGGAGGGCCCGTCGAGCAGTACTTC | CASSARAGGPVEQYF
NA | TRBJ2-3 | few | TRBV29-1 | TGCAGCGCTCGGTGGGCAGGTAGCACAGATACGCAGTATTTT | CSARWAGSTDTQYF
NA | TRBJ2-1 | NA | TRBV5-1 | TGCGCCAGCAGCGGAGAACCCAACAATGAGCAGTTCTTC | CASSGEPNNEQFF
NA | TRBJ1-1 | NA | TRBV9 | TGTGCCAGCAGCGTAGGAGGGTCGGGAGACACTGAAGCTTTCTTT | CASSVGGSGDTEAFF
NA | TRBJ1-5 | few | TRBV6-5 | TGTGCCAGCAGTTACGCAGGGCCCAATCAGCCCCAGCATTTT | CASSYAGPNQPQHF
TRBD2 | TRBJ2-1 | NA | TRBV2 | TGTGCCAGCAGTGGGACTAGCGGGATTAATTACAATGAGCAGTTCTTC | CASSGTSGINYNEQFF
NA | TRBJ2-1 | NA | TRBV6-5 | TGTGCCAGCAGTTTCACCGGCCAGGGTGATGAGCAGTTCTTC | CASSFTGQGDEQFF
TRBD1 | TRBJ2-7 | NA | TRBV28 | TGTGCCAGCAGTTTACCTGGGACAGGGGGCGAGCAGTACTTC | CASSLPGTGGEQYF
NA | TRBJ2-7 | NA | TRBV28 | TGTGCCAGCAGTTTGGGGACTTCTCGGCAGTACTTC | CASSLGTSRQYF
TRBD2 | TRBJ2-5 | NA | TRBV4-1 | TGCGCCAGCAGCCTAGCGGGAGGATCAGAGACCCAGTACTTC | CASSLAGGSETQYF
NA | TRBJ1-1 | NA | TRBV18 | TGTGCCAGCTCACCACCCGTGAACACTGAAGCTTTCTTT | CASSPPVNTEAFF
TRBD1 | TRBJ2-7 | NA | TRBV28 | TGTGCCAGCAGTCCTCCGGACAGGGTCCTTTCCTACGAGCAGTACTTC | CASSPPDRVLSYEQYF
TRBD2 | TRBJ2-7 | NA | TRBV6-1 | TGTGCCAGCACCGAGAGGACTAGCGGGAGCTACGAGCAGTACTTC | CASTERTSGSYEQYF
TRBD2 | TRBJ2-1 | NA | TRBV28 | TGTGCCAGCAGCCCCCCTAGCGGGAGTAAACGTGACAATGAGCAGTTCTTC | CASSPPSGSKRDNEQFF
TRBD1 | TRBJ2-5 | once | TRBV29-1 | TGCAGCGTTGAAATAGCAGGGCCGGACAGGGGGCTTAGTTGGGCGAGAGCGGAGACCCAGTACTTC | CSVEIAGPDRGLSWARAETQYF
TRBD1 | TRBJ2-7 | NA | TRBV6-5 | TGTGCCAGCAGCGCCGGGACAGGGCTATACGAGCAGTACTTC | CASSAGTGLYEQYF
TRBD1 | TRBJ2-2 | NA | TRBV27 | TGTGCCAGCAGTTATACCGGGACAGGGGATTTCGGGGAGCTGTTTTTT | CASSYTGTGDFGELFF
NA | TRBJ2-3 | NA | TRBV14 | TGTGCCAGCATGGGTAGGACAGCGGTGTCCACAGATACGCAGTATTTT | CASMGRTAVSTDTQYF
TRBD2 | TRBJ2-7 | NA | TRBV4-1 | TGCGCCAGCAGCCAAACTAGCGGGAACACCTACGAGCAGTACTTC | CASSQTSGNTYEQYF
NA | TRBJ2-7 | NA | TRBV2 | TGTGCCAGCAGTACTCAATCCTACGAGCAGTACTTC | CASSTQSYEQYF
NA | TRBJ2-7 | NA | TRBV15 | TGTGCCACCAGCAGAGATAAGAGCGGCTACGAGCAGTACTTC | CATSRDKSGYEQYF
TRBD2 | TRBJ2-1 | few | TRBV7-9 | TGTGCCAGCAGCTCCGGACTAGCGGGAGGTGAGCAGTTCTTC | CASSSGLAGGEQFF